The source of this T cell receptor (beta chain) is a study of T cells in Graves' hyperthyroidism and ophthalmopathy. The V and J ends lost 5 bases and 2 bases respectively, with 10 bases between them. The germline V gene encodes CDR1 SGHNT and CDR2 YENEEA. This CDR3 has 14 residues. Using RNA transcripts as the source, TCR beta CDR3 regions were amplified. A set of HTBI primers served as the primers for a first-round RT-PCR of the TCR CDR3. TCRdb processed the multiplex PCR reads anew with MiXCR; each CDR3 protein has one entry. The profile shows about 640,000 distinct CDR3 sequences, around 21% of them singletons.

The origin of this receptor is a man aged 25 to 40 with Graves' ophthalmopathy. Material: blood. J is TRBJ1-5 and V is TRBV11-3; D remains ambiguous. The CDR3 nucleotides are TGTGCCAGCAGCCCAACAACGGGCAATCAGCCCCAGCATTTT. Protein: CASSPTTGNQPQHF.